The subject of this entry is one TCR beta chain. The CDR3 covers 17 residues. Profiling relied on immunoSEQ multiplex PCR, and the TCRdb table lists in-frame clones only, not all of them. The sample gives roughly 76,000 clones, 85% of which show up once; around 6.4% is in the top ten. This record comes from a study of OX40 agonist ivuxolimab in advanced cancers. The material sequenced was CD4+ or CD8+ T cells sorted from blood, taken in a trial of the OX40 agonist ivuxolimab. The TCR sequence derives from an adult with an advanced solid tumor such as melanoma, head and neck, liver or kidney cancer. V is TRBV1 and J is TRBJ2-4; TRBD2, as called in the table, went unchecked against the DNA. TRBV1 is a recognized pseudogene. The DNA for the CDR3 is TGCACCAGCGGCGGGGGGCCGGTACTAGCGGAGAAGGACATTCAGTACTTC. Translation gives CTSGGGPVLAEKDIQYF.